The T cell receptor beta chain described here comes from a study of blood T cells in healthy people across ages. CDR3 length: 14 amino acids. Germline CDR1 SGDLS, CDR2 YYNGEE. V gave up 2 bases and J gave up 8 bases, with 14 bases separating them. A few counts support this clonotype. What it binds is not known. Overall study findings and caveats: Age showed a roughly linear inverse relationship with TCR beta diversity per million T cells.

Combining a sample-barcoded 5' primer with a J-beta primer mix, a second PCR ran for about 7 to 12 cycles. TCRdb re-derived calls from the 5' RACE reads in MiXCR, one entry per CDR3 protein. Of over 500,000 distinct CDR3 sequences listed, around 27% were seen once; the top ten hold 3% to 4.5%. These data were likewise used in another study, on T cells of mothers and their children. From that paper: Related and unrelated pairs show TCR recombination output that thymic selection shapes similarly. Compared with unrelated pairs, related mother-child pairs had slightly higher, non-significant overlap.

The material sequenced was blood. The chain carries TRBV9 and TRBJ2-1; unclear D gene. The TCR comes from a boy aged 2 to 10 in good health. The CDR3 loop reads CASSVSLLRDEQFF. The CDR3 nucleotides read TGTGCCAGCAGCGTTAGCCTGTTGCGAGATGAGCAGTTCTTC.